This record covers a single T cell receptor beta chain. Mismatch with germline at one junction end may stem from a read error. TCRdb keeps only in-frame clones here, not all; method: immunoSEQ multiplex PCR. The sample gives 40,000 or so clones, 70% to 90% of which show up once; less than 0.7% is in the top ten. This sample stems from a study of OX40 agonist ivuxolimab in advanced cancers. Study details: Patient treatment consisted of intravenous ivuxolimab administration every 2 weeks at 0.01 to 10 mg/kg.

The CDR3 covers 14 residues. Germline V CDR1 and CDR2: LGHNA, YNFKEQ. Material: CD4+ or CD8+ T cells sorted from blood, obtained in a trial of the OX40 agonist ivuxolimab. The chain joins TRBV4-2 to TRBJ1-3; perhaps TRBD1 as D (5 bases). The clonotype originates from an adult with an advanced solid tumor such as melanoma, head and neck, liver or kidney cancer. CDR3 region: CASSHGGAGRVVDF. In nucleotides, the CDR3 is TGTGCCAGCAGCCACGGCGGGGCGGGTAGGGTGGTGGACTTT.